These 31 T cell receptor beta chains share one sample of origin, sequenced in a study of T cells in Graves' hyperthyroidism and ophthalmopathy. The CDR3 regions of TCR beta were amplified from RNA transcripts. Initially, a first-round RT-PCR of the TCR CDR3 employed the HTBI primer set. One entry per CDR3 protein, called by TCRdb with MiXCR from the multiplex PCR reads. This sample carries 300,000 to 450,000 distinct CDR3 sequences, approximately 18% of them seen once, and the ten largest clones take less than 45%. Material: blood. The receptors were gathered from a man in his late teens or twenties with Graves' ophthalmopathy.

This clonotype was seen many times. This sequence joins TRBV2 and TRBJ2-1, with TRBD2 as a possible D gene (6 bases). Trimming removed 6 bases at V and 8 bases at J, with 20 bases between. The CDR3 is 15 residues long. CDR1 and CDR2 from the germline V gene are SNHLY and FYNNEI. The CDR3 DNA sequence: TGTGCCAGCAGCCCCCGCGGGACGGGGATGGATGAGCAGTTCTTC. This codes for CASSPRGTGMDEQFF. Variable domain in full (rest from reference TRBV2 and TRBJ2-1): EPEVTQTPSHQVTQMGQEVILRCVPISNHLYFYWYRQILGQKVEFLVSFYNNEISEKSEIFDDQFSVERPDGSNFTLKIRSTKLEDSAMYFCASSPRGTGMDEQFFGPGTRLTVL.

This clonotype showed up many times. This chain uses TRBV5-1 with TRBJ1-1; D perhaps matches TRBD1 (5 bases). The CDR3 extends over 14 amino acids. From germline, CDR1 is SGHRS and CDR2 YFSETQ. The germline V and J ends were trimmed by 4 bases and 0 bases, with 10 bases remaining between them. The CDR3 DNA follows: TGCGCCAGCAGCCCGGGGGGATTGAACACTGAAGCTTTCTTT. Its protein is CASSPGGLNTEAFF.

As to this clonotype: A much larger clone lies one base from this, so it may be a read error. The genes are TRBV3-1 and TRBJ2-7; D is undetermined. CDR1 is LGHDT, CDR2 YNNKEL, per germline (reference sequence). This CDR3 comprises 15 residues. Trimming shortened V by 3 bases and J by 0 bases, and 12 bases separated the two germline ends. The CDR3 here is CASSQARPFSYEQYF. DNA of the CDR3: TGTGCCAGCAGCCAGGCCAGGCCCTTCTCCTACGAGCAGTACTTC.

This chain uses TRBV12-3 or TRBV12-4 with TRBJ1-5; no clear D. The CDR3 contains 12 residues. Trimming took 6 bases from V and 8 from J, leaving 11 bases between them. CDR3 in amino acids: CASSPVLEPQHF. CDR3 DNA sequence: TGTGCCAGCAGCCCGGTACTGGAGCCCCAGCATTTT.

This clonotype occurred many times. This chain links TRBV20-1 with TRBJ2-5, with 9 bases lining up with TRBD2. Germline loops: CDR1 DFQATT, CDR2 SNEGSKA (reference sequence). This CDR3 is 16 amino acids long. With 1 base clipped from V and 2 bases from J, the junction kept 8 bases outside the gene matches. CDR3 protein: CSARGWRGGMQETQYF. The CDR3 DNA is TGCAGTGCTAGAGGGTGGCGGGGGGGGATGCAAGAGACCCAGTACTTC.

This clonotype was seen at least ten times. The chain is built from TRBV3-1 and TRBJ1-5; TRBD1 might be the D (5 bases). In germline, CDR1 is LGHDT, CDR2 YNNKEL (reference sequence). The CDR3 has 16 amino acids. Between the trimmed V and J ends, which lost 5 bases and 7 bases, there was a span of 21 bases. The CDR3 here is CASSDTGTAVGQPQHF. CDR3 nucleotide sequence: TGTGCCAGCAGCGATACCGGGACGGCCGTCGGACAGCCCCAGCATTTT.

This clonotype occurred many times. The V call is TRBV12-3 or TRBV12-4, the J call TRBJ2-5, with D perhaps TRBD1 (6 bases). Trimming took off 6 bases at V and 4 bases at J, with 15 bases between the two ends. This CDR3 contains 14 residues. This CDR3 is CASSQGHAAETQYF. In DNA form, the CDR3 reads TGTGCCAGCAGCCAGGGACACGCTGCAGAGACCCAGTACTTC.

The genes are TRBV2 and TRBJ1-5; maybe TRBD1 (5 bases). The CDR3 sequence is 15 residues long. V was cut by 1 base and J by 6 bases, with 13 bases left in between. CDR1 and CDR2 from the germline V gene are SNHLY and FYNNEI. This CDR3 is CASSEGWGSGQPQHF. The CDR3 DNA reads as TGTGCCAGCAGTGAAGGGTGGGGGTCGGGTCAGCCCCAGCATTTT.

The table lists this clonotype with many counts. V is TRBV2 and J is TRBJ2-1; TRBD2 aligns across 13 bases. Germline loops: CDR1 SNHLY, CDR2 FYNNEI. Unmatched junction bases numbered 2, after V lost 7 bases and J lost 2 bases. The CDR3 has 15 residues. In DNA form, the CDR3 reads TGTGCCAGCAAGGGGACTAGCGGGGCCTACAATGAGCAGTTCTTC. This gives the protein CASKGTSGAYNEQFF.

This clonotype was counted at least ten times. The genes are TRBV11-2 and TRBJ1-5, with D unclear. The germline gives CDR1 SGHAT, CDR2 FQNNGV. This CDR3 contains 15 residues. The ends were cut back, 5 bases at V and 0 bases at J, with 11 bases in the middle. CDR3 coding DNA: TGTGCCAGCAGCCCCGGCGACGTTAGCAATCAGCCCCAGCATTTT. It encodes CASSPGDVSNQPQHF.

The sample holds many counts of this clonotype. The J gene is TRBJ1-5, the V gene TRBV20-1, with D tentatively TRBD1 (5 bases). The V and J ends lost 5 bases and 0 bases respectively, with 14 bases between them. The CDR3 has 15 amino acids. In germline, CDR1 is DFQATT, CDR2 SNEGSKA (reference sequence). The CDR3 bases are TGCAGTGCTCACGGGACCACTTATAGCAATCAGCCCCAGCATTTT. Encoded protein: CSAHGTTYSNQPQHF.

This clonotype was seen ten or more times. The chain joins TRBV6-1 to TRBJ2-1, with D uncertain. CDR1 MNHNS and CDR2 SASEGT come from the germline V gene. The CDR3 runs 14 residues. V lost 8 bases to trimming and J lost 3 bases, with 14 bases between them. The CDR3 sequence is CASDVDGFYNEQFF. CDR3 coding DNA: TGTGCCAGCGACGTAGACGGTTTCTACAATGAGCAGTTCTTC.

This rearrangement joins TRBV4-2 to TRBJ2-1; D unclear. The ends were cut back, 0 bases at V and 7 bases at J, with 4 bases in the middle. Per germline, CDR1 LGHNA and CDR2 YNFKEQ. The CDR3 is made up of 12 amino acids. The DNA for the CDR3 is TGTGCCAGCAGCCAAGACTCGAATGAGCAGTTCTTC. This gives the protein CASSQDSNEQFF.

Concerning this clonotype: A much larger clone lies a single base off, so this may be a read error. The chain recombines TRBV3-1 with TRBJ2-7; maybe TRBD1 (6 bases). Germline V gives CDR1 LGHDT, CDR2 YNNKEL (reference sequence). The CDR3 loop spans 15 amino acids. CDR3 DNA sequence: TGTGCCAGCAGCCCCCGAAGGGACAAAGCCTACGAGCTGTACTTC. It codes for CASSPRRDKAYELYF.

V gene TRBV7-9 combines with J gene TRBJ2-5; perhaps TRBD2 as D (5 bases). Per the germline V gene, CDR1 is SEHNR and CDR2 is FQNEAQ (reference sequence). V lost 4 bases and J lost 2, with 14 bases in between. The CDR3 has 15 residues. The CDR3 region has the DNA TGTGCCAGCAGCTCTAGCACGGCCGGGCAAGAGACCCAGTACTTC. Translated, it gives CASSSSTAGQETQYF.

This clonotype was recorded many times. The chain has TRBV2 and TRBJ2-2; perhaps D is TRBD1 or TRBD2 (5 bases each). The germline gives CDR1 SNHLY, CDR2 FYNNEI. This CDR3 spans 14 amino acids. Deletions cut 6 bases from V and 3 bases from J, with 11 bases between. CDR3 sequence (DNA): TGTGCCAGCAGCGTGGGGACGGACACCGGGGAGCTGTTTTTT. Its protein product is CASSVGTDTGELFF.

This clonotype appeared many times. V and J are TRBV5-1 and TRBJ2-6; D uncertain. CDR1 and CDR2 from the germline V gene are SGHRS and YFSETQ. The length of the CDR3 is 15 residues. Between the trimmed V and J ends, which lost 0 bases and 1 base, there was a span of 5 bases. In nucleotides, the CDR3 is TGCGCCAGCAGCTTGGGAACTTCTGGGGCCAACGTCCTGACTTTC. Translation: CASSLGTSGANVLTF. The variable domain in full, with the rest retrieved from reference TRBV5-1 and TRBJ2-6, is KAGVTQTPRYLIKTRGQQVTLSCSPISGHRSVSWYQQTPGQGLQFLFEYFSETQRNKGNFPGRFSGRQFSNSRSEMNVSTLELGDSALYLCASSLGTSGANVLTFGAGSRLTVL.

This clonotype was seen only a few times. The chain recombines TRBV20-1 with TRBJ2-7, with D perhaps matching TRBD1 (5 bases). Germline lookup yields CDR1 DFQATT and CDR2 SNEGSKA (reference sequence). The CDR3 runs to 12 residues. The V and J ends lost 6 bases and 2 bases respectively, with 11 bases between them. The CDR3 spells CSAKTGPYEQYF. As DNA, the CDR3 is TGCAGTGCCAAAACAGGTCCCTACGAGCAGTACTTC.

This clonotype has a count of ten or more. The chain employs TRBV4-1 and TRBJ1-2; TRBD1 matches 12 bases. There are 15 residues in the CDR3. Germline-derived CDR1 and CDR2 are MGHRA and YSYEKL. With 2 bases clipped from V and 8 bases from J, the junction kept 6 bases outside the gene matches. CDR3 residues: CASSQPGQGAKGYTF. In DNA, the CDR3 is TGCGCCAGCAGCCAACCGGGACAGGGGGCAAAAGGCTACACCTTC.

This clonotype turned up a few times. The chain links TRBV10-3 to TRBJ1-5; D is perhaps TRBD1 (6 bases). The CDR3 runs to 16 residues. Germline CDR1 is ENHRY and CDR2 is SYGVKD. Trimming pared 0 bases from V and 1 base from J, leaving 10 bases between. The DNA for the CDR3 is TGTGCCATCAGTGAGTCTAGGCAGGGGAGCAATCAGCCCCAGCATTTT. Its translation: CAISESRQGSNQPQHF.

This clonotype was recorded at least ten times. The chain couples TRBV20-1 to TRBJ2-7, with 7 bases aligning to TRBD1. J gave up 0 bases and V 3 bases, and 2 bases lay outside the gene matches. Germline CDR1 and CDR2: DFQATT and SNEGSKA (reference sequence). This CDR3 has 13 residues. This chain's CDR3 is CSASGDSSYEQYF. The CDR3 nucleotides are TGCAGTGCTAGCGGGGACAGCTCCTACGAGCAGTACTTC.

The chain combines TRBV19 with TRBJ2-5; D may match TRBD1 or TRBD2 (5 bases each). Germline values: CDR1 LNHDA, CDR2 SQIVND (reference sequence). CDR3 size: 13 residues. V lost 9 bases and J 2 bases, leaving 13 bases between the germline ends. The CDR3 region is CASLRGEQETQYF. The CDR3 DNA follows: TGTGCCAGCCTTCGAGGGGAACAAGAGACCCAGTACTTC.

In nucleotides, the CDR3 is TGCAGTGCTTCCGACAGCACCTACGAGCAGTACTTC. Translating gives CSASDSTYEQYF. The gene calls are TRBV20-1 and TRBJ2-7; D perhaps matches TRBD1 (5 bases). Germline V lookup: CDR1 DFQATT, CDR2 SNEGSKA (reference sequence). The V end was cut by 5 bases, the J end by 2 bases, with 10 bases between. The CDR3 is 12 residues long.

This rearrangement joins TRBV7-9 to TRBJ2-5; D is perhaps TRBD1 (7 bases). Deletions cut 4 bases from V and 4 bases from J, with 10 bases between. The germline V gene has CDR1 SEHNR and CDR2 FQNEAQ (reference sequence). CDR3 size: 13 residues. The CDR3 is CASSSGGTETQYF. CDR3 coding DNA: TGTGCCAGCAGCTCAGGGGGGACAGAGACCCAGTACTTC.

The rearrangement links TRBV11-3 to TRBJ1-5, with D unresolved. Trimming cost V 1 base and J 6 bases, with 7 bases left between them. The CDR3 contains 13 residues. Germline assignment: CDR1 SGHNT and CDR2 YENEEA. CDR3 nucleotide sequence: TGTGCCAGCAGCTTAGGGATGGCTCAGCCCCAGCATTTT. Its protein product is CASSLGMAQPQHF.

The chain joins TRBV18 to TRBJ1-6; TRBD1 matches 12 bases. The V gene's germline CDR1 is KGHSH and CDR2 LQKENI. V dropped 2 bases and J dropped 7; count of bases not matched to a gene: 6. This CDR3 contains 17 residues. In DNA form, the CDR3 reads TGTGCCAGCTCACCAGGGGACAGGGGGCGAAGAAATTCACCCCTCCACTTT. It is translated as CASSPGDRGRRNSPLHF. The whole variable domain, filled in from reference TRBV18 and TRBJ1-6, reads NAGVMQNPRHLVRRRGQEARLRCSPMKGHSHVYWYRQLPEEGLKFMVYLQKENIIDESGMPKERFSAEFPKEGPSILRIQQVVRGDSAAYFCASSPGDRGRRNSPLHFGNGTRLTVT.

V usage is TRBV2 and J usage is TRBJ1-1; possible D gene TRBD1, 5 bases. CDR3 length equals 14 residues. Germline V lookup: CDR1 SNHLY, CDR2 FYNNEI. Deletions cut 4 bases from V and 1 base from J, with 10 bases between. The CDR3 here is CASSGRGGNTEAFF. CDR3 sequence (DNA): TGTGCCAGCAGTGGGCGCGGGGGGAACACTGAAGCTTTCTTT.

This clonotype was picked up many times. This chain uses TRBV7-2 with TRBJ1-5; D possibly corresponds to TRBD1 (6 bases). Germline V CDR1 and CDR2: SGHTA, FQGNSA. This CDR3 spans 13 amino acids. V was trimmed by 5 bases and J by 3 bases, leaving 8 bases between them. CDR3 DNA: TGTGCCAGCAGCCGACAGGCCAATCAGCCCCAGCATTTT. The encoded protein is CASSRQANQPQHF.

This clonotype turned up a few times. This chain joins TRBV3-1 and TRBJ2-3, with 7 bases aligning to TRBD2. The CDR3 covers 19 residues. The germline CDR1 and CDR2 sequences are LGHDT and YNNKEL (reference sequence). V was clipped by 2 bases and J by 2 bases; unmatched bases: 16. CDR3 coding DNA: TGTGCCAGCAGCCAAAAGTTCGCGGGGGACCAGCCCCCCACAGATACGCAGTATTTT. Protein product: CASSQKFAGDQPPTDTQYF.

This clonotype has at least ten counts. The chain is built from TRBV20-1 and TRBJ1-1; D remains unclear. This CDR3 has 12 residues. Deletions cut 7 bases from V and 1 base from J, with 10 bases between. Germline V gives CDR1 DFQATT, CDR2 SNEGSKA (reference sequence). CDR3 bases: TGCAGTGTTCGGATATCGAACACTGAAGCTTTCTTT. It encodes CSVRISNTEAFF.

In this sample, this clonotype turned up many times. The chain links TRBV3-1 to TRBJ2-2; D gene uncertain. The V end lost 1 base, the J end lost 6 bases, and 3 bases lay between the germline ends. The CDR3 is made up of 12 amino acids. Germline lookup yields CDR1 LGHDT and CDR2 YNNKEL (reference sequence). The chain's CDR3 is CASSQGSGELFF. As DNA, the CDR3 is TGTGCCAGCAGCCAAGGCTCCGGGGAGCTGTTTTTT.